This TCR beta chain was obtained from a study of T cells after yellow fever vaccination. Overall study context: Each low-cell-number fraction was prepared by means of SMART-Seq v4 Ultra Low Input.

Study-level findings and limits: Clones from primary vaccination mostly reappeared after the booster (approximately 96% CD4, approximately 91% CD8). Contamination by abundant bulk-population clonotypes could be present in FACS-sorted repertoires.

Concerning this clonotype: Its antigen is undetermined.

Synthesis of TCR cDNA relied on 5'RACE template switching, which attached a universal primer site and UMIs. TCRdb independently ran MiXCR on the 5' RACE reads; one entry per CDR3 protein. Of about 350,000 distinct CDR3 sequences listed, 8.1% are singletons. Material: PBMCs, obtained more than 40 days after the first yellow fever vaccination. This clonotype originated in a young man who received the YFV17D yellow fever vaccine.

The CDR3 coding sequence is TGTGCCATCAGTGAGCGCGCTAGCGGGGAAGAGACCCAGTACTTC. Encoded protein: CAISERASGEETQYF. This sequence joins TRBV10-3 and TRBJ2-5; TRBD2 aligns across 9 bases. With V trimmed by 2 bases and J by 3 bases, 4 bases remained unmatched. Germline V gene data show CDR1 as ENHRY and CDR2 as SYGVKD. CDR3 length equals 15 residues.